A selection of T cell receptor beta chains follows, all from one sample in a study of cytomegalovirus exposure and HLA in healthy donors. The method was immunoSEQ multiplex PCR; TCRdb's version includes in-frame clones alone and lacks a portion of them. Found here are 95,000 to 110,000 clones, 55% to 85% of them singletons; the top ten hold around 7.4%. The source material was PBMCs. The receptors stem from a man aged 25 to 45 in good health and CMV-seronegative. The CDR3 runs from the conserved cysteine through the conserved F or W.

>TRBJ1-2|TRBV6-1
CASSNWGRNYGYTF
>TRBJ2-5|TRBV6-5
CASRLTPGQGETQYF
>TRBJ2-5|TRBV27
CATSPGGRETQYF
>TRBJ2-7|TRBV23-1
CASSHSRVSYEQYF
>TRBJ2-1|TRBV29-1
CSVRQQGSKFF
>TRBJ1-2|TRBV28
CASSLGQGANYGYTF
>TRBJ1-6|TRBV30
CAWSVSGGNSPLHF
>TRBJ1-5|TRBV11-2
CASSSQQGNQPQHF
>TRBJ2-1|TRBV30
CAWRTDSKNEQFF
>TRBJ2-1|TRBV11-1
CASRGQGSQEQFF
>TRBJ2-5|TRBV19
CASSKSSSVQETQYF
>TRBJ1-5|TRBV29-1
CSVESSGGDQPQHF
>TRBJ2-3|TRBV10-2
CASSPSGGLDTQYF
>TRBJ2-2|TRBV19
CASSGQGYSGELFF
>TRBJ2-7|TRBV5-1
CASSLLPSGRDTSYEQYF
>TRBJ2-2|TRBV6-4
CASRDSRTRSGELFF
>TRBJ1-5|TRBV9
CASSDTGSYQPQHF
>TRBJ1-2|TRBV28
CASSYGTGGNYGYTF
>TRBJ2-2|TRBV7-2
CASSNRQGSNTGELFF
>TRBJ1-2|TRBV28
CASSLLSGAHGYTF
>TRBJ1-1|TRBV28
CASSVWDSRQGDTEAFF
>TRBJ2-7|TRBV2
CASRRAAKYF
>TRBJ2-5|TRBV5-1
CASSPSGGQETQYF
>TRBJ2-1|TRBV2
CASNGLAGPYNEQFF
>TRBJ2-1|TRBV7-3
CASSVAGAAYNEQFF
>TRBJ2-1|TRBV7-9
CASSYGLARGLNEQFF
>TRBJ2-5|TRBV5-1
CASSSRRGREETQYF
>TRBJ1-4|TRBV28
CASSLRRQTEKLFF
>TRBJ2-3|TRBV7-9
CASSFYTDTQYF
>TRBJ1-1|TRBV6-1
CASRTGQGPGAFF
>TRBJ2-7|TRBV5-1
CASSLVLAGTYEQYF
>TRBJ1-2|TRBV19
CASSIGGIRGYTF
>TRBJ2-5|TRBV19
CAAGSGTGTQYF
>TRBJ2-5|TRBV5-1
CASSSPGQGETQYF
>TRBJ2-4|TRBV5-1
CASSWTSTRWEAKNIQYF
>TRBJ2-1|TRBV5-1
CASSDTGSGNEQFF
>TRBJ1-2|TRBV2
CASSSGATSHGYTF
>TRBJ1-1|TRBV18
CASSQNTGTVTEAFF
>TRBJ2-7|TRBV6-1
CASSLQREVSYEQYF
>TRBJ2-7|TRBV7-8
CASSLVARSSYEQYF
>TRBJ2-3|TRBV27
CASSLTRAGTGYSADTQYF
>TRBJ2-6|TRBV7-8
CASSLEGQAGANVLTF
>TRBJ2-3|TRBV7-3
CASSLKGQPRTDTQYF
>TRBJ2-3|TRBV9
CASSAGTGRSTDTQYF
>TRBJ1-1|TRBV29-1
CSAEGPLTGGTEAFF
>TRBJ2-2|TRBV5-1
CASSLGQTNTGELFF
>TRBJ1-1|TRBV6-1
CASSTTRDTEAFF
>TRBJ1-4|TRBV2
CASSRDRGLEGGKLFF
>TRBJ1-2|TRBV19
CASNSVDGYTF
>TRBJ1-2|TRBV7-9
CASSLLGGDYGYTF
>TRBJ2-3|TRBV19
CASSIRTSGSTDTQYF